Below, 17 T cell receptor beta chains from the same sample are listed, as sequenced in a study of T cell responses to AZD1222 COVID-19 vaccine. The protocol was immunoSEQ multiplex PCR, while the TCRdb copy is restricted to in-frame clones and leaves out a portion. This repertoire shows some 120,000 clones, roughly nine tenths found once; its top ten account for approximately 3%. The specimen was peripheral blood, collected on day 0 of AZD1222 vaccination. The receptors come from an adult in good health.

This clone was detected once. V usage is TRBV12-3 or TRBV12-4 and J usage is TRBJ1-3, with D unclear. The CDR3 is 11 residues long. V lost 7 bases and J 3 bases, leaving 4 bases between the germline ends. CDR3 DNA: TGTGCCAGCAATTTTGGAAACACCATATATTTT. Its translation is CASNFGNTIYF.

As concerns this clone: Other DNA sequences of this sample code for an identical CDR3. The rearrangement uses TRBV18 and TRBJ1-3, with a tentative D call TRBD1 (6 bases). This CDR3 region has 15 residues. Germline lookup yields CDR1 KGHSH and CDR2 LQKENI. The V and J ends lost 3 bases and 0 bases respectively, with 9 bases between them. CDR3 loop: CASSPRTVSGNTIYF. In DNA, the CDR3 is TGTGCCAGCTCACCGCGGACAGTCTCTGGAAACACCATATATTTT.

The chain combines TRBV7-9 with TRBJ1-4; D remains ambiguous. Trimming shortened V by 2 bases and J by 0 bases, and 7 bases separated the two germline ends. The CDR3 runs to 15 residues. Germline values: CDR1 SEHNR, CDR2 FQNEAQ (reference sequence). The CDR3 sequence: CASSLKSATNEKLFF. The CDR3, as DNA: TGTGCCAGCAGCTTAAAGAGTGCAACTAATGAAAAACTGTTTTTT.

The genes are TRBV9 and TRBJ2-3; TRBD1 might be the D (6 bases). The CDR3 has 15 residues. Per germline, CDR1 SGDLS and CDR2 YYNGEE. V was clipped by 4 bases and J by 0 bases, with 12 bases between them. CDR3 bases: TGTGCCAGCAGCCCAGACAGGACTAGCACAGATACGCAGTATTTT. Its translation is CASSPDRTSTDTQYF. The variable domain in full, completed from reference TRBV9 and TRBJ2-3, reads DSGVTQTPKHLITATGQRVTLRCSPRSGDLSVYWYQQSLDQGLQFLIQYYNGEERAKGNILERFSAQQFPDLHSELNLSSLELGDSALYFCASSPDRTSTDTQYFGPGTRLTVL.

A few counts support this clone. The rearrangement joins TRBV10-3 to TRBJ1-4; D possibly corresponds to TRBD1 (5 bases). The CDR3 covers 15 residues. V was trimmed by 2 bases and J by 6 bases, leaving 13 bases between them. Germline loops: CDR1 ENHRY, CDR2 SYGVKD. CDR3 loop: CAISERAGQDEKLFF. CDR3 in DNA: TGTGCCATCAGTGAGCGGGCAGGGCAGGATGAAAAACTGTTTTTT.

This clone came up once. This chain joins TRBV5-1 and TRBJ2-3, with D perhaps TRBD2 (6 bases). CDR1 and CDR2 from the germline V gene are SGHRS and YFSETQ. Trimming pared 3 bases from V and 6 bases from J, leaving 17 bases between. The CDR3 sequence is 15 residues long. CDR3 loop: CASSSGTGVGDTQYF. CDR3 nucleotide sequence: TGCGCCAGCAGCTCCGGGACTGGCGTTGGGGATACGCAGTATTTT. Looking up the rest from reference TRBV5-1 and TRBJ2-3 gives the full variable domain: KAGVTQTPRYLIKTRGQQVTLSCSPISGHRSVSWYQQTPGQGLQFLFEYFSETQRNKGNFPGRFSGRQFSNSRSEMNVSTLELGDSALYLCASSSGTGVGDTQYFGPGTRLTVL.

This sequence joins TRBV4-3 and TRBJ1-4; 11 bases match TRBD1. The CDR3 sequence is 14 residues long. J lost 8 bases, V lost 4 bases, and 3 bases had no gene match. Germline values: CDR1 LGHNA, CDR2 YSLEER. CDR3 in DNA: TGCGCCAGCAGCCCCGGGACAGGGGGAGAAAAACTGTTTTTT. As protein: CASSPGTGGEKLFF.

The rearrangement links TRBV6-2 or TRBV6-3 to TRBJ1-5; the D is unclear. Germline CDR1 and CDR2: MNHEY and SVGEGT. The V gene lost 0 bases and the J gene lost 0 bases, with 6 bases spanning the gap. The CDR3 sequence is 15 residues long. The CDR3 DNA reads as TGTGCCAGCAGTTACTCGAGCTCTAGCAATCAGCCCCAGCATTTT. It translates to CASSYSSSSNQPQHF.

A few counts support this clone. The chain uses TRBV21-1 and TRBJ1-6. TRBV21-1 is marked as a pseudogene. The CDR3 totals 14 residues. CDR3 in amino acids: CASPHRETNSPLHF. CDR3 nucleotide sequence: TGTGCCAGCCCTCACCGGGAGACTAATTCACCCCTCCACTTT.

J is TRBJ2-1 and V is TRBV19; 11 bases are a match to TRBD2. From germline, CDR1 is LNHDA and CDR2 SQIVND (reference sequence). Trimming took 6 bases from V and 6 from J; bases not matched to a gene: 13. CDR3 length: 17 residues. The CDR3 region has the DNA TGTGCCAGTAGGGCGGGACTAGCGGAGCCCGGGGCCAATGAGCAGTTCTTC. This translates into CASRAGLAEPGANEQFF.

CDR3 in amino acids: CASSQVVETGTSYEQYF. The CDR3 DNA reads as TGCGCCAGCAGCCAAGTAGTAGAGACAGGGACATCCTACGAGCAGTACTTC. V usage is TRBV4-1 and J usage is TRBJ2-7; 7 bases are shared with TRBD1. Germline V gene lookup returns CDR1 MGHRA and CDR2 YSYEKL. The CDR3 contains 17 residues. J lost 1 base, V lost 1 base, and 10 bases had no gene match.

The V gene is TRBV7-8, the J gene TRBJ2-5; D is possibly TRBD1 (6 bases). V was clipped by 3 bases and J by 5 bases, with 16 bases between them. The CDR3 is 15 residues long. In germline, CDR1 is SGHVS, CDR2 FQNEAQ. This CDR3 is CASSLGAKAYETQYF. CDR3 bases: TGTGCCAGCAGCTTGGGGGCGAAAGCTTACGAGACCCAGTACTTC.

The chain couples TRBV27 to TRBJ1-1; no reliable D call. Germline assignment: CDR1 MNHEY and CDR2 SMNVEV (reference sequence). CDR3 size: 16 residues. Trimming pared 7 bases from V and 1 base from J, leaving 19 bases between. DNA for the CDR3: TGTGCCAGCACCCTAAGACCCCCGTTGGAGAACACTGAAGCTTTCTTT. Translation: CASTLRPPLENTEAFF.

The CDR3 region is CASSQGTASGQGNYEQYF. The CDR3 coding sequence is TGCGCCAGCAGCCAAGGTACCGCGTCGGGACAGGGTAACTACGAGCAGTACTTC. The genes are TRBV4-3 and TRBJ2-7; 9 nucleotides line up with TRBD1. This CDR3 has 18 residues. Germline-derived CDR1 and CDR2 are LGHNA and YSLEER. V shed 1 base, J shed 3 bases, and the junction held 13 bases outside the gene matches.

The chain recombines TRBV18 with TRBJ2-5; maybe TRBD1 (5 bases). Germline loops: CDR1 KGHSH, CDR2 LQKENI. Trimming took off 6 bases at V and 2 bases at J, with 13 bases between the two ends. CDR3 length: 14 residues. The CDR3 loop is CASSIQVDQETQYF. In nucleotides, the CDR3 is TGTGCCAGCTCTATACAGGTAGATCAAGAGACCCAGTACTTC.

V and J are TRBV18 and TRBJ2-1; 9 bases match TRBD2. The J segment lost 5 bases and the V segment lost 0 bases, leaving 5 bases of the junction unmatched. Germline assignment: CDR1 KGHSH and CDR2 LQKENI. CDR3 size: 16 residues. The CDR3 bases are TGTGCCAGCTCACCACCTGGCGGGAGGGCCGACAATGAGCAGTTCTTC. As protein: CASSPPGGRADNEQFF.

As concerns this clone: A junction end diverges from the germline sequence, so it may reflect a read error. The chain joins TRBV29-1 to TRBJ1-6; 7 positions agree with TRBD1. In germline, CDR1 is SQVTM, CDR2 ANQGSEA. This CDR3 is built from 12 residues. The CDR3 reads CSVVLNEGGNQF. In DNA form, the CDR3 reads TGCAGCGTTGTTTTAAACGAAGGGGGCAACCAATTT.